These 21 T cell receptor beta chains originate from one sample sequenced in a study of PD-L1 blockade in urothelial cancer. The method was immunoSEQ multiplex PCR; TCRdb's version includes in-frame clones alone and lacks a portion of them. The table lists 30,000 to 45,000 clones, roughly 90% of them singletons, with around 8.3% in the top ten. This specimen consisted of PBMCs, obtained around atezolizumab (anti-PD-L1) treatment. The source is a man aged 65 to 85 with urothelial cancer.

The chain combines TRBV9 with TRBJ1-5; 8 bases are a match to TRBD1. Trimming cost V 1 base and J 0 bases; bases outside gene matches: 0. This CDR3 has 15 amino acids. The germline V gene encodes CDR1 SGDLS and CDR2 YYNGEE. The CDR3 DNA reads as TGTGCCAGCAGCGTAACAGGGGGTAGCAATCAGCCCCAGCATTTT. Translated, it gives CASSVTGGSNQPQHF.

The chain employs TRBV6-5 and TRBJ2-7, with 7 bases that match TRBD1. This CDR3 contains 13 residues. Looked up from germline, CDR1 is MNHEY and CDR2 is SVGAGI. V dropped 5 bases and J dropped 6; count of bases not matched to a gene: 7. The CDR3 DNA sequence: TGTGCCAGCAGTGGGGGACAGTCCCCCGAGCAGTACTTC. As protein: CASSGGQSPEQYF.

The chain links TRBV5-1 to TRBJ1-2; D perhaps matches TRBD1 (5 bases). Germline loops: CDR1 SGHRS, CDR2 YFSETQ. The V end was cut by 4 bases, the J end by 4 bases, with 11 bases between. This CDR3 has 13 amino acids. As DNA, the CDR3 is TGCGCCAGCAGCCTCAACACAGGCTATGGCTACACCTTC. Translation gives CASSLNTGYGYTF.

The rearrangement uses TRBV10-2 and TRBJ2-3; TRBD2 matches at 12 bases. CDR3 size: 14 residues. Germline values: CDR1 WSHSY, CDR2 SAAADI. The J segment lost 6 bases and the V segment lost 7 bases, leaving 5 bases of the junction unmatched. The CDR3 here is CASNLAGGSDTQYF. In nucleotides, the CDR3 is TGCGCCAGCAATCTAGCGGGAGGGTCCGATACGCAGTATTTT.

The V call is TRBV28, the J call TRBJ1-1, with D hard to call. The ends were cut back, 5 bases at V and 2 bases at J, with 15 bases in the middle. Germline V gene lookup returns CDR1 MDHEN and CDR2 SYDVKM. The CDR3 covers 15 residues. Here the CDR3 reads CASSTAAPPNTEAFF. CDR3 nucleotide sequence: TGTGCCAGCAGTACCGCCGCGCCTCCCAACACTGAAGCTTTCTTT.

The rearrangement uses TRBV6-1 and TRBJ1-5; TRBD1 aligns across 9 bases. J lost 6 bases, V lost 4 bases, and 10 bases had no gene match. Germline V gives CDR1 MNHNS, CDR2 SASEGT. CDR3 length: 16 amino acids. CDR3 sequence: CASSGRTGVGSQPQHF. The CDR3 DNA sequence: TGTGCCAGCAGTGGAAGGACAGGGGTAGGGAGTCAGCCCCAGCATTTT.

The genes are TRBV7-9 and TRBJ2-1; 14 bases fit TRBD2. Losses at the gene ends were 5 bases for V and 4 bases for J; bases not matched to a gene: 4. Per the germline V gene, CDR1 is SEHNR and CDR2 is FQNEAQ (reference sequence). There are 16 residues in the CDR3. The CDR3, as DNA: TGTGCCAGCAGCCGACTAGCGGGAGGGATATACAATGAGCAGTTCTTC. Its protein is CASSRLAGGIYNEQFF.

The V call is TRBV4-1, the J call TRBJ1-2, with 9 bases lining up with TRBD1. The germline gives CDR1 MGHRA, CDR2 YSYEKL. Trimming removed 0 bases from V and 7 bases from J; junction bases left unmatched: 9. The CDR3 consists of 16 residues. For the CDR3, the DNA is TGCGCCAGCAGCCAAGATCTAGGGGGACAGGGCCGTGGCTACACCTTC. Protein: CASSQDLGGQGRGYTF.

The chain combines TRBV5-4 with TRBJ2-5, with D possibly TRBD2 on 6 matching bases. Germline V CDR1 and CDR2: SGHNT, YYREEE (reference sequence). With 6 bases removed from V and 2 bases from J, the gap between germline ends came to 20 bases. This CDR3 has 16 amino acids. The CDR3, as DNA: TGTGCCAGCACCATTTATTCCACTAGCACACAAGAGACCCAGTACTTC. Translation: CASTIYSTSTQETQYF.

V gene TRBV10-3 combines with J gene TRBJ1-1; a possible D gene is TRBD1 (5 bases). V was clipped by 3 bases and J by 4 bases, with 15 bases between them. The CDR3 contains 15 residues. Germline lookup yields CDR1 ENHRY and CDR2 SYGVKD. The CDR3 loop reads CAISDLTGVGTEAFF. The CDR3 region has the DNA TGTGCCATCAGTGACCTGACGGGGGTAGGCACTGAAGCTTTCTTT.

This chain connects TRBV2 to TRBJ1-5; tentatively, D is TRBD1 (6 bases). Deletions cut 5 bases from V and 0 bases from J, with 8 bases between. This CDR3 comprises 14 residues. Germline values: CDR1 SNHLY, CDR2 FYNNEI. CDR3 region: CASSSGVSNQPQHF. In DNA, the CDR3 is TGTGCCAGCAGTTCAGGGGTTAGCAATCAGCCCCAGCATTTT. Using reference TRBV2 and TRBJ1-5 for the parts outside the CDR3, the full variable domain is EPEVTQTPSHQVTQMGQEVILRCVPISNHLYFYWYRQILGQKVEFLVSFYNNEISEKSEIFDDQFSVERPDGSNFTLKIRSTKLEDSAMYFCASSSGVSNQPQHFGDGTRLSIL.

This chain connects TRBV18 to TRBJ1-1; TRBD1 might be the D (5 bases). Germline values: CDR1 KGHSH, CDR2 LQKENI. This CDR3 is built from 17 residues. V dropped 3 bases and J dropped 0 bases, with 17 bases sitting between them. For the CDR3, the DNA is TGTGCCAGCTCACCTCTCCCCGGGGGGAACATGAACACTGAAGCTTTCTTT. Translation gives CASSPLPGGNMNTEAFF.

V usage is TRBV10-3 and J usage is TRBJ2-4; weak D call: TRBD2 (6 bases). CDR1 and CDR2 (germline): ENHRY, SYGVKD. This CDR3 has 14 residues. The germline V and J ends were trimmed by 6 bases and 8 bases, with 17 bases remaining between them. CDR3 bases: TGTGCCATCAGAGACTACAGGTGGGGGGACATTCAGTACTTC. It yields the protein CAIRDYRWGDIQYF.

V and J are TRBV2 and TRBJ2-7; 7 nucleotides match TRBD2. The CDR3 totals 14 residues. Germline CDR1 reads SNHLY; CDR2 reads FYNNEI. The J segment lost 0 bases and the V segment lost 7 bases, leaving 6 bases of the junction unmatched. In DNA, the CDR3 is TGTGCCAGCAACCGAGCGGGGACCTCCTACGAGCAGTACTTC. Translated: CASNRAGTSYEQYF.

This CDR3 is CASSLNPGAYNEQFF. The CDR3 DNA follows: TGTGCCAGCAGTTTAAACCCTGGGGCATACAATGAGCAGTTCTTC. The V and J genes are TRBV28 and TRBJ2-1; a possible D gene is TRBD1 (5 bases). The CDR3 length is 15 residues. V was cut by 2 bases and J by 4 bases, with 12 bases left in between. Per the germline V gene, CDR1 is MDHEN and CDR2 is SYDVKM. Full variable domain (rest looked up from reference TRBV28 and TRBJ2-1): DVKVTQSSRYLVKRTGEKVFLECVQDMDHENMFWYRQDPGLGLRLIYFSYDVKMKEKGDIPEGYSVSREKKERFSLILESASTNQTSMYLCASSLNPGAYNEQFFGPGTRLTVL.

The chain is built from TRBV7-2 and TRBJ2-3; 10 nucleotides agree with TRBD2. The CDR3 contains 16 residues. Germline V lookup: CDR1 SGHTA, CDR2 FQGNSA. V shed 3 bases and J 4 bases; nucleotides not matched to a gene: 7. Here the CDR3 DNA reads TGTGCCAGCAGCTTCTATCCTAGCGGGAGAGCAGATACGCAGTATTTT. Amino acid sequence: CASSFYPSGRADTQYF.

V gene TRBV6-5 combines with J gene TRBJ2-7; 9 bases align to TRBD1. The CDR3 contains 13 residues. The germline gives CDR1 MNHEY, CDR2 SVGAGI. The junction had 2 bases not matched to a gene; V was cut back by 6 bases and J by 2 bases. The CDR3 sequence is CASRGTGPYEQYF. For the CDR3, the DNA is TGTGCCAGCAGAGGGACAGGGCCCTACGAGCAGTACTTC.

This clone was seen more than once but under ten times. The V and J genes are TRBV9 and TRBJ2-3; D uncertain. Trimming took 0 bases from V and 6 from J, leaving 11 bases between them. CDR3 length equals 14 residues. Germline V gene data show CDR1 as SGDLS and CDR2 as YYNGEE. CDR3 protein: CASSVASLPDTQYF. In DNA, the CDR3 is TGTGCCAGCAGCGTAGCGAGTCTCCCGGATACGCAGTATTTT.

The chain uses TRBV27 and TRBJ2-2, with 11 bases aligning to TRBD2. This CDR3 is built from 16 residues. Trimming removed 3 bases from V and 4 bases from J; junction bases left unmatched: 4. Germline CDR1 and CDR2: MNHEY and SMNVEV (reference sequence). The CDR3 DNA reads as TGTGCCAGCAGTTTGGTAGCGGGAGGGTCCACCGGGGAGCTGTTTTTT. Translation gives CASSLVAGGSTGELFF.

The chain combines TRBV5-1 with TRBJ2-1; D is ambiguous. The CDR3 extends over 13 amino acids. In germline, CDR1 is SGHRS, CDR2 YFSETQ. Between the trimmed V and J ends, which lost 8 bases and 5 bases, there was a span of 14 bases. The CDR3 bases are TGCGCCAGTGGGCGTCCCTCAAACAATGAGCAGTTCTTC. This encodes CASGRPSNNEQFF.

This chain uses TRBV10-2 with TRBJ2-4, with D maybe TRBD2 (6 bases). Trimming left V 6 bases short and J 14 bases short, with 14 bases between. Germline V CDR1 and CDR2: WSHSY, SAAADI. CDR3 length: 11 residues. The CDR3 region has the DNA TGCGCCAGCAGCCCCGGGGGACGTGAGTACTTC. This sequence encodes CASSPGGREYF.